These 27 T cell receptor beta chains originate from one sample sequenced in a study of CD8 T cells in ankylosing spondylitis (dated by TCRdb to about 2017). Library creation used 5' RACE. The sample was run on an Illumina HiSeq 2500. Clones were called with MiXCR by TCRdb after fastp trimmed the public reads at Q25, and only in-frame beta chains were retained. For every CDR3 protein sequence, its rows merge into one entry that carries the most common genes and DNA. A total of around 440,000 distinct CDR3 sequences appear in this sample, about a sixth of them only once. 1% of the sample goes to the ten largest clones. These receptors lack a known antigen. General study outcomes and caveats: Blood from ankylosing spondylitis patients appeared to be characterized by a TCR beta motif composed of under 10 highly homologous amino acid variants.

Sample: blood, either unsorted or a sorted T cell fraction (not recorded which). The receptors here all came from a male donor with ankylosing spondylitis.

The chain's CDR3 is CASSQVGAGTGELFF. In DNA, the CDR3 is TGCGCCAGCAGCCAAGTGGGTGCAGGCACCGGGGAGCTGTTTTTT. The chain is built from TRBV4-3 and TRBJ2-2; D ambiguous. Germline V lookup: CDR1 LGHNA, CDR2 YSLEER. The CDR3 runs to 15 residues. V was cut by 1 base and J by 4 bases, with 10 bases left in between.

This rearrangement joins TRBV12-3 or TRBV12-4 to TRBJ1-1; 8 bases are a match to TRBD1. The CDR3 loop spans 13 amino acids. Trimming at V came to 3 bases and at J to 4 bases, leaving 1 base not matched to a gene. The DNA for the CDR3 is TGTGCCAGCAGTTTCGGACAGGGCACTGAAGCTTTCTTT. It is translated as CASSFGQGTEAFF.

The chain couples TRBV2 to TRBJ1-2, with D uncertain. From germline, CDR1 is SNHLY and CDR2 FYNNEI. The CDR3 is made up of 13 amino acids. Trimming left V 5 bases short and J 4 bases short, with 11 bases between. CDR3 DNA sequence: TGTGCCAGCAGTCCCACATGGGGCTATGGCTACACCTTC. Protein product: CASSPTWGYGYTF.

This clonotype was seen a few times. CDR3 sequence: CASSFSPAPYEQYF. For the CDR3, the DNA is TGCGCCAGCAGCTTCTCGCCGGCGCCCTACGAGCAGTACTTC. The chain is built from TRBV5-1 and TRBJ2-7; D is undetermined. The germline V gene encodes CDR1 SGHRS and CDR2 YFSETQ. V lost 2 bases to trimming and J lost 2 bases, with 11 bases between them. CDR3 length: 14 residues.

V is TRBV6-2 or TRBV6-3 and J is TRBJ2-3, with 8 bases that match TRBD1. V shed 8 bases and J 4 bases; nucleotides not matched to a gene: 8. Germline V gene lookup returns CDR1 MNHEY and CDR2 SVGEGT. The CDR3 runs 14 residues. This CDR3 reads CASLRTGLPDTQYF. CDR3 bases: TGTGCCAGCCTTCGGACAGGGTTACCAGATACGCAGTATTTT.

This clonotype turned up a few times. This chain connects TRBV27 to TRBJ1-2; 12 bases are shared with TRBD1. The germline V gene encodes CDR1 MNHEY and CDR2 SMNVEV (reference sequence). V was clipped by 2 bases and J by 4 bases; unmatched bases: 8. The CDR3 contains 17 residues. The CDR3 DNA reads as TGTGCCAGCAGTTTAAGGGACAGGGGGCGAAGTATCTATGGCTACACCTTC. It specifies CASSLRDRGRSIYGYTF.

The gene calls are TRBV6-1 and TRBJ2-3, with unresolved D. This CDR3 has 16 amino acids. The V gene's germline CDR1 is MNHNS and CDR2 SASEGT. Trimming cost V 1 base and J 0 bases, with 11 bases left between them. CDR3 residues: CASSEEGTTSTDTQYF. The CDR3 coding sequence is TGTGCCAGCAGTGAAGAGGGTACTACTAGCACAGATACGCAGTATTTT.

The J gene is TRBJ1-2, the V gene TRBV7-8; TRBD1 aligns across 10 bases. Unmatched junction bases numbered 5, after V lost 4 bases and J lost 3 bases. The V gene's germline CDR1 is SGHVS and CDR2 FQNEAQ. The CDR3 sequence is 15 residues long. The DNA for the CDR3 is TGTGCCAGCAGCTCCCGGGACAGGGGCGACTATGGCTACACCTTC. This sequence encodes CASSSRDRGDYGYTF.

The chain employs TRBV6-1 and TRBJ2-5; 7 bases align to TRBD1. The CDR3 is 11 amino acids. The germline CDR1 and CDR2 sequences are MNHNS and SASEGT. The CDR3 coding sequence is TGTGGAGGGGGCGTTGGAGAGACCCAGTACTTC. Its translation is CGGGVGETQYF.

This clonotype was observed many times. The CDR3 sequence: CASSLDSSGRTQYF. As DNA, the CDR3 is TGTGCCAGCAGCTTAGATAGTAGCGGGCGAACCCAGTACTTC. The chain links TRBV7-2 to TRBJ2-5; 7 bases map to TRBD2. CDR3 size: 14 residues. Losses at the gene ends were 1 base for V and 8 bases for J; bases not matched to a gene: 7. Germline values: CDR1 SGHTA, CDR2 FQGNSA.

The chain carries TRBV4-3 and TRBJ2-5; D not resolved. The CDR3 is made up of 15 amino acids. CDR1 and CDR2 (germline): LGHNA, YSLEER. Trimming shortened V by 0 bases and J by 2 bases, and 10 bases separated the two germline ends. CDR3 coding DNA: TGCGCCAGCAGCCAAGATAGACGGTCTCAAGAGACCCAGTACTTC. Protein: CASSQDRRSQETQYF.

This chain uses TRBV10-3 with TRBJ2-1; 10 bases are a match to TRBD1. CDR1 and CDR2 (germline): ENHRY, SYGVKD. V lost 8 bases, J lost 9 bases, and 16 bases stayed unmatched. The CDR3 runs to 16 residues. The DNA for the CDR3 is TGTGCCATCGGAGGAGTGAGGGACAGGGGTTCAAGTGAGCAGTTCTTC. This translates into CAIGGVRDRGSSEQFF.

The chain has TRBV9 and TRBJ1-6, with a tentative D call TRBD1 (5 bases). Germline-derived CDR1 and CDR2 are SGDLS and YYNGEE. Trimming took off 0 bases at V and 10 bases at J, with 5 bases between the two ends. There are 12 residues in the CDR3. DNA of the CDR3: TGTGCCAGCAGCGTAGGGGGGTCACCCCTCCACTTT. It is translated as CASSVGGSPLHF.

In its sample, this clonotype was seen a few times. This chain connects TRBV5-1 to TRBJ2-7; D remains unclear. This CDR3 is 14 amino acids long. Germline values: CDR1 SGHRS, CDR2 YFSETQ. V was cut by 1 base and J by 0 bases, with 8 bases left in between. The CDR3 sequence: CASSLRVNSYEQYF. CDR3 DNA: TGCGCCAGCAGCTTGAGGGTCAACTCCTACGAGCAGTACTTC.

In its sample, this clonotype was seen a few times. V gene TRBV25-1 combines with J gene TRBJ1-5, with D uncertain. The germline gives CDR1 MGHDK, CDR2 SYGVNS. The V and J ends lost 3 bases and 1 base respectively, with 4 bases between them. This CDR3 is built from 13 residues. CDR3 DNA: TGTGCCAGCAGTGACGGGAGCAATCAGCCCCAGCATTTT. Its protein is CASSDGSNQPQHF.

The J gene is TRBJ1-2, the V gene TRBV12-3 or TRBV12-4, with 9 bases that match TRBD1. This CDR3 is 13 amino acids long. After removal of 6 bases from V and 3 bases from J, the junction contained 2 bases not matched to a gene. DNA of the CDR3: TGTGCCAGCAGGAGGGACAGGGACTATGGCTACACCTTC. Amino acids: CASRRDRDYGYTF.

This clonotype was recorded a few times. The chain combines TRBV5-1 with TRBJ1-2; weak D call: TRBD1 (6 bases). V was cut by 1 base and J by 6 bases, with 10 bases left in between. In germline, CDR1 is SGHRS, CDR2 YFSETQ. The CDR3 is made up of 13 amino acids. The CDR3 is CASSLQGPNGYTF. The CDR3 DNA reads as TGCGCCAGCAGCTTGCAGGGGCCGAATGGCTACACCTTC.

Ten or more counts support this clonotype. The gene calls are TRBV27 and TRBJ2-1; TRBD1 agrees at 8 bases. V lost 8 bases and J lost 0; bases outside the gene matches: 12. Germline CDR1 is MNHEY and CDR2 is SMNVEV (reference sequence). There are 17 residues in the CDR3. CDR3: CASQLKTGASSYNEQFF. The CDR3, as DNA: TGTGCCAGCCAATTAAAGACAGGGGCGAGCTCCTACAATGAGCAGTTCTTC.

There are a few counts of this clonotype. The chain uses TRBV25-1 and TRBJ2-1; D may match TRBD1 or TRBD2 (6 bases each). V lost 2 bases and J 7 bases, leaving 12 bases between the germline ends. Germline V lookup: CDR1 MGHDK, CDR2 SYGVNS. This CDR3 has 14 residues. As DNA, the CDR3 is TGTGCCAGCAGTGAAATTAAAGGGGGGAATGAGCAGTTCTTC. It yields the protein CASSEIKGGNEQFF.

The chain couples TRBV2 to TRBJ1-6; possibly TRBD1 for D (6 bases). This CDR3 region has 18 residues. Trimming cost V 6 bases and J 2 bases, with 20 bases left between them. Germline V CDR1 and CDR2: SNHLY, FYNNEI. CDR3: CASSRGQPLSPYNSPLHF. The CDR3 DNA is TGTGCCAGCAGCCGAGGACAGCCACTCTCTCCCTATAATTCACCCCTCCACTTT.

The gene calls are TRBV28 and TRBJ2-1, with TRBD1 matching over 7 bases. V lost 7 bases and J lost 1; bases outside the gene matches: 7. The CDR3 has 15 amino acids. CDR1 is MDHEN, CDR2 SYDVKM, per germline. CDR3 in DNA: TGTGCCAGCAACAACAGGGGTGGTTCCTACAATGAGCAGTTCTTC. Amino acid sequence: CASNNRGGSYNEQFF.

V is TRBV28 and J is TRBJ2-1; the D gene is possibly TRBD2 (6 bases). Trimming left V 4 bases short and J 4 bases short, with 11 bases between. CDR3 size: 14 residues. CDR1 and CDR2 from the germline V gene are MDHEN and SYDVKM. The CDR3 nucleotides read TGTGCCAGCAGTTCCGGAGGGGATTACAATGAGCAGTTCTTC. Translated, it gives CASSSGGDYNEQFF.

This clonotype was seen only a few times. The chain carries TRBV12-3 or TRBV12-4 and TRBJ2-5, with D perhaps TRBD1 (6 bases). This CDR3 comprises 16 residues. V lost 7 bases, J lost 3 bases, and 21 bases lay in between. CDR3 bases: TGTGCCAGCACCCAGGGGTCGGTGGGACCCAAAGAGACCCAGTACTTC. This gives the protein CASTQGSVGPKETQYF.

The sample holds a few counts of this clonotype. The chain joins TRBV11-2 to TRBJ1-2; 7 nucleotides align to TRBD1. This CDR3 spans 15 amino acids. The V gene end was trimmed by 1 base and the J gene end by 4 bases; junction bases not matched to a gene: 6. Germline loops: CDR1 SGHAT, CDR2 FQNNGV. The CDR3 reads CASSLGTTGTYGYTF. The CDR3, as DNA: TGTGCCAGCAGCTTAGGTACGACAGGGACCTATGGCTACACCTTC.

This clonotype has ten or more counts. The rearrangement links TRBV6-5 to TRBJ1-1, with 8 bases identical to TRBD1. The junction had 2 bases not matched to a gene; V was cut back by 1 base and J by 1 base. The length of the CDR3 is 15 residues. Germline CDR1 is MNHEY and CDR2 is SVGAGI. CDR3 in DNA: TGTGCCAGCAGTTACTTAGGGACAGGGAACACTGAAGCTTTCTTT. Protein sequence: CASSYLGTGNTEAFF.

This clonotype turned up a few times. This chain uses TRBV6-1 with TRBJ1-2; D not resolved. CDR3 length equals 15 residues. Trimming removed 5 bases from V and 0 bases from J, with 13 bases in between. Per the germline V gene, CDR1 is MNHNS and CDR2 is SASEGT. CDR3 in amino acids: CASSLGLGANYGYTF. CDR3 sequence (DNA): TGTGCCAGCAGTCTTGGACTGGGAGCTAACTATGGCTACACCTTC.

This chain uses TRBV10-3 with TRBJ2-5, with D unresolved. The germline V and J ends were trimmed by 6 bases and 3 bases, with 26 bases remaining between them. The CDR3 runs 18 residues. Per the germline V gene, CDR1 is ENHRY and CDR2 is SYGVKD. CDR3 DNA: TGTGCCATCAGAGACCCGCTAGGTGGCACTGGGATTAAAGAGACCCAGTACTTC. Its translation is CAIRDPLGGTGIKETQYF.